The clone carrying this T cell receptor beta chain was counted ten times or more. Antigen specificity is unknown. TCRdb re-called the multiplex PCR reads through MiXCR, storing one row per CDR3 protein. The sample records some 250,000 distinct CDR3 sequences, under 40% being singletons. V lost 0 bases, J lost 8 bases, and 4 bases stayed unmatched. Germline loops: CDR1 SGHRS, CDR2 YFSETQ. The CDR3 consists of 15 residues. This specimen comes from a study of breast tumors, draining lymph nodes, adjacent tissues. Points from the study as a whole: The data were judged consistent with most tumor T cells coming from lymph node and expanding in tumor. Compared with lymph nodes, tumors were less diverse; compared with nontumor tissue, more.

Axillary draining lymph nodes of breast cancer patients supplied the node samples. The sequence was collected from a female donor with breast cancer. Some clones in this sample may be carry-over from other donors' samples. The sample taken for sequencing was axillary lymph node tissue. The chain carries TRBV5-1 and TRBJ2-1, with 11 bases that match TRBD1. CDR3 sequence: CASSLASGQGDEQFF. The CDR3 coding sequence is TGCGCCAGCAGCTTGGCGTCGGGACAGGGGGATGAGCAGTTCTTC.